This TCR beta chain was sequenced during a study of T-cell memory formation after mild COVID-19. Study in general: TCR clusters were largely donor specific. Study-wide results and caveats: Whether second-wave clones peaking at day 37 were SARS-CoV-2 specific went unconfirmed. Mainly CM and EM harbored the contracting CD4+ clones; mainly EMRA harbored the CD8+ ones.

Germline CDR1 reads KGHSH; CDR2 reads LQKENI. This CDR3 region has 14 residues. The ends were cut back, 5 bases at V and 5 bases at J, with 13 bases in the middle. TCRdb independently ran MiXCR on the 5' RACE reads; one entry per CDR3 protein. The data show about 270,000 distinct CDR3 sequences, 15% to 20% seen once. About this clonotype itself: Its cognate antigen is unknown.

The clonotype was recovered from a man aged 18 to 30 who had mild COVID-19 (a few samples of this study predate the infection). Cell type and time point are not known. The sequenced sample consisted of PBMCs or a T cell subset sorted from them (not recorded which). The gene calls are TRBV18 and TRBJ2-1; D remains ambiguous. The CDR3 here is CASSDQPGNNEQFF. The CDR3 region has the DNA TGTGCCAGCTCAGATCAGCCCGGAAACAATGAGCAGTTCTTC.